The 22 T cell receptor beta chains below come from one sample, sequenced in a study of T cell responses to AZD1222 COVID-19 vaccine. TCRdb's copy holds only in-frame clones and misses some; the assay was immunoSEQ multiplex PCR. The sample has under 100,000 clones, approximately 85% seen once; the top ten hold about 12%. Sample: peripheral blood, taken 28 days after the second AZD1222 dose. These receptors were collected from an adult who received the AZD1222 COVID-19 vaccine.

The chain carries TRBV7-2 and TRBJ2-3, with TRBD2 matching 12 bases. The CDR3 covers 16 residues. The germline V gene has CDR1 SGHTA and CDR2 FQGNSA. V lost 2 bases and J lost 5; bases outside the gene matches: 5. The CDR3 region has the DNA TGTGCCAGCAGCTTATCTAGCGGGGGGGCCCAAGATACGCAGTATTTT. It yields the protein CASSLSSGGAQDTQYF.

The chain couples TRBV7-2 to TRBJ1-4; D is unresolved. CDR3 length equals 13 residues. Germline CDR1 SGHTA, CDR2 FQGNSA. V was clipped by 5 bases and J by 7 bases, with 11 bases between them. CDR3 DNA sequence: TGTGCCAGCAGCCGAGAGAGAGCTGAAAAACTGTTTTTT. Protein product: CASSRERAEKLFF.

The gene calls are TRBV20-1 and TRBJ2-7; D possibly corresponds to TRBD1 (6 bases). From germline, CDR1 is DFQATT and CDR2 SNEGSKA (reference sequence). V shed 6 bases and J shed 6 bases, with 12 bases lying between them. The CDR3 contains 11 residues. CDR3 sequence (DNA): TGCAGTGCCCAAACAGGGCTCGAGCAGTACGTC. Encoded protein: CSAQTGLEQYV.

The chain recombines TRBV9 with TRBJ2-3; 14 bases are shared with TRBD2. CDR3 length equals 17 residues. V trimming: 3 bases; J trimming: 5 bases; junction bases outside the gene matches: 8. Germline CDR1 and CDR2: SGDLS and YYNGEE. The CDR3 sequence: CASSAPTGTSGRDTQYF. Written as DNA, the CDR3 is TGTGCCAGCAGCGCCCCCACCGGGACTAGCGGGAGAGATACGCAGTATTTT.

This sequence joins TRBV12-3 or TRBV12-4 and TRBJ2-7; D perhaps matches TRBD1 (5 bases). Trimming stripped 4 bases from V and 7 bases from J, with 8 bases between. The CDR3 totals 11 residues. CDR3 region: CASSSNREQYF. The CDR3 DNA follows: TGTGCCAGCAGTTCAAACAGGGAGCAGTACTTC.

The chain couples TRBV9 to TRBJ2-6, with 9 bases aligning to TRBD1. This CDR3 has 16 residues. Looked up from germline, CDR1 is SGDLS and CDR2 is YYNGEE. V lost 4 bases and J lost 2; bases outside the gene matches: 4. The DNA of the CDR3 is TGTGCCAGCAGCCAACAGGGGGCGCCTGGGGCCAACGTCCTGACTTTC. It codes for CASSQQGAPGANVLTF. Variable domain in full (rest from reference TRBV9 and TRBJ2-6): DSGVTQTPKHLITATGQRVTLRCSPRSGDLSVYWYQQSLDQGLQFLIQYYNGEERAKGNILERFSAQQFPDLHSELNLSSLELGDSALYFCASSQQGAPGANVLTFGAGSRLTVL.

J is TRBJ1-2 and V is TRBV7-9; D might be TRBD1 (6 bases). Looked up from germline, CDR1 is SEHNR and CDR2 is FQNEAQ (reference sequence). Trimming stripped 0 bases from V and 6 bases from J, with 8 bases between. The CDR3 covers 13 residues. CDR3 sequence (DNA): TGTGCCAGCAGCTTAGCCACAGGGAATGGCTACACCTTC. This encodes CASSLATGNGYTF.

Written as DNA, the CDR3 is TGTGCCAGCAGCTTGGTGGCAGGGGCAAACACCGGGGAGCTGTTTTTT. This translates into CASSLVAGANTGELFF. The chain uses TRBV5-6 and TRBJ2-2, with TRBD1 as a possible D gene (6 bases). V shed 0 bases and J shed 2 bases, with 11 bases lying between them. Germline V gene data show CDR1 as SGHDT and CDR2 as YYEEEE. The CDR3 contains 16 residues. The whole variable domain, filled in from reference TRBV5-6 and TRBJ2-2, reads DAGVTQSPTHLIKTRGQQVTLRCSPKSGHDTVSWYQQALGQGPQFIFQYYEEEERQRGNFPDRFSGHQFPNYSSELNVNALLLGDSALYLCASSLVAGANTGELFFGEGSRLTVL.

This sequence joins TRBV28 and TRBJ2-5, with D possibly being TRBD1 or TRBD2 (6 bases each). The CDR3 runs to 11 residues. CDR1 is MDHEN and CDR2 is SYDVKM in the germline V gene. V lost 6 bases and J 9 bases, leaving 11 bases between the germline ends. CDR3 residues: CASSLRGAQYF. DNA for the CDR3: TGTGCCAGCAGCTTAAGGGGGGCCCAGTACTTC.

This clone occurred once. The chain has TRBV19 and TRBJ1-2; 8 bases fit TRBD1. Germline CDR1 is LNHDA and CDR2 is SQIVND (reference sequence). The CDR3 runs 14 residues. V lost 3 bases and J lost 4; bases outside the gene matches: 4. The CDR3: CASSMQGAGYGYTF. Written as DNA, the CDR3 is TGTGCCAGTAGTATGCAGGGGGCCGGCTATGGCTACACCTTC.

The chain couples TRBV6-5 to TRBJ2-7, with TRBD1 matching over 9 bases. Losses at the gene ends were 4 bases for V and 2 bases for J; bases not matched to a gene: 3. In germline, CDR1 is MNHEY, CDR2 SVGAGI. CDR3 length equals 14 residues. CDR3 bases: TGTGCCAGCAGTTTGGGACAGGGTGCCTACGAGCAGTACGTC. It is translated as CASSLGQGAYEQYV.

Of note for this clone: Other DNA sequences in the same sample also yield this CDR3. The rearrangement joins TRBV7-2 to TRBJ1-5; no clear D gene. Trimming stripped 1 base from V and 1 base from J, with 8 bases between. From germline, CDR1 is SGHTA and CDR2 FQGNSA. The CDR3 extends over 15 amino acids. Here the CDR3 reads CASSLVDGSNQPQHF. The CDR3 DNA is TGTGCCAGCAGCTTAGTAGATGGGAGCAATCAGCCCCAGCATTTT.

The chain recombines TRBV10-3 with TRBJ2-6; D is undetermined. This CDR3 has 18 residues. Looked up from germline, CDR1 is ENHRY and CDR2 is SYGVKD. V gave up 3 bases and J gave up 2 bases, with 17 bases separating them. In nucleotides, the CDR3 is TGTGCCATCAGTGAAACGGGTCCCCATGTGGCTGGGGCCAACGTCCTGACTTTC. It codes for CAISETGPHVAGANVLTF.

On this clone itself: Other DNA sequences from this sample encode an identical CDR3 as well. The CDR3 reads CASSLGNTEAFF. CDR3 nucleotide sequence: TGTGCCAGCAGTTTGGGGAACACTGAAGCTTTCTTT. This rearrangement joins TRBV12-3 or TRBV12-4 to TRBJ1-1; D is ambiguous. Trimming removed 3 bases at V and 1 base at J, with 3 bases between. The length of the CDR3 is 12 residues.

V is TRBV28 and J is TRBJ1-5; D remains ambiguous. Trimming left V 2 bases short and J 14 bases short, with 13 bases between. Germline values: CDR1 MDHEN, CDR2 SYDVKM. This CDR3 has 12 amino acids. Here the CDR3 DNA reads TGTGCCAGCAGTTTAATGGGCAAGCAGGAGCATTTT. Translating gives CASSLMGKQEHF.

This clone was seen a few times. The V gene is TRBV19, the J gene TRBJ1-1; D unresolved. V shed 4 bases and J shed 2 bases, with 14 bases lying between them. The V gene's germline CDR1 is LNHDA and CDR2 SQIVND (reference sequence). This CDR3 is 15 amino acids long. CDR3 region: CASSNLLDGNTEAFF. CDR3 bases: TGTGCCAGTAGTAATCTTCTGGACGGAAACACTGAAGCTTTCTTT.

This clone was found a few times. The genes are TRBV25-1 and TRBJ2-3; the D gene is possibly TRBD2 (5 bases). Trimming left V 5 bases short and J 7 bases short, with 22 bases between. There are 16 residues in the CDR3. The germline CDR1 and CDR2 sequences are MGHDK and SYGVNS. The chain's CDR3 is CASSRTFQRSVNTQYF. CDR3 nucleotides: TGTGCCAGCAGTCGAACCTTCCAGCGGAGTGTGAATACGCAGTATTTT.

This sequence joins TRBV10-3 and TRBJ2-7; 8 nucleotides align to TRBD2. The V segment lost 11 bases and the J segment 3 bases; nucleotides outside the gene matches: 9. The CDR3 totals 13 residues. Per germline, CDR1 ENHRY and CDR2 SYGVKD. CDR3 DNA: TGTGCCTCGTCTCGGGAGGGGGTCTACGAGCAGTACGTC. Translated: CASSREGVYEQYV.

The rearrangement links TRBV11-3 to TRBJ2-2; D might be TRBD2 (6 bases). Trimming pared 11 bases from V and 0 bases from J, leaving 10 bases between. This CDR3 is built from 13 residues. The germline CDR1 and CDR2 sequences are SGHNT and YENEEA. The CDR3 DNA reads TGTGCCGCGGGACCGACGAACACCGGGGAGCTGTTTTTT. Amino acids: CAAGPTNTGELFF.

CDR3 nucleotide sequence: TGTGCCAGCTCAGTGACACCCAACTCTGGAAACACCATATATTTT. It specifies CASSVTPNSGNTIYF. The chain is built from TRBV18 and TRBJ1-3; D is ambiguous. V was pared by 5 bases and J by 0 bases, with 11 bases between. CDR1 and CDR2 from the germline V gene are KGHSH and LQKENI. CDR3 length: 15 residues.

V usage is TRBV4-2 and J usage is TRBJ1-2, with 7 bases that match TRBD1. With V trimmed by 5 bases and J by 6 bases, 6 bases remained unmatched. Germline V gene lookup returns CDR1 LGHNA and CDR2 YNFKEQ. The CDR3 is made up of 13 amino acids. The CDR3 sequence: CASSYGQEDGYTF. The CDR3 nucleotides read TGTGCCAGCAGCTACGGACAGGAGGATGGCTACACCTTC.

This clone turned up a few times. The rearrangement uses TRBV20-1 and TRBJ1-5; 10 bases are shared with TRBD1. Trimming at V came to 6 bases and at J to 0 bases, leaving 14 bases not matched to a gene. The CDR3 spans 18 residues. Germline assignment: CDR1 DFQATT and CDR2 SNEGSKA (reference sequence). This chain's CDR3 is CSASRRGQGGYSNQPQHF. DNA of the CDR3: TGCAGTGCGAGTCGCCGTGGACAGGGGGGGTATAGCAATCAGCCCCAGCATTTT.